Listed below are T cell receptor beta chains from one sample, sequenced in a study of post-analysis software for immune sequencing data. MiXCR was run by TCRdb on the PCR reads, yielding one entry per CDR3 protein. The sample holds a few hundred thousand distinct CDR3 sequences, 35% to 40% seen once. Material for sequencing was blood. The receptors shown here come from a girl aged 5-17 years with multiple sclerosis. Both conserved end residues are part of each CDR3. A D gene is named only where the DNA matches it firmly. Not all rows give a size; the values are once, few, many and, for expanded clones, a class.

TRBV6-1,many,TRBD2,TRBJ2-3,CASQGLAGGDTQYF,TGTGCCAGCCAGGGACTAGCGGGAGGGGATACGCAGTATTTT
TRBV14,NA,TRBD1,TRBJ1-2,CTSSQHRGEGYTF,TGTACCAGCAGCCAACACAGGGGTGAGGGCTACACCTTC
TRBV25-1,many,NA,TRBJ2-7,CASSESGSWEQYF,TGTGCCAGCAGTGAGTCGGGGTCCTGGGAGCAGTACTTC
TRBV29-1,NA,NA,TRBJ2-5,CSVNRDFQETQYF,TGCAGCGTCAACCGGGACTTTCAAGAGACCCAGTACTTC
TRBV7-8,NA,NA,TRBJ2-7,CASSLVVQEQVYF,TGTGCCAGCAGCTTAGTGGTCCAGGAGCAAGTGTACTTC
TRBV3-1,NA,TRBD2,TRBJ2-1,CASSQPSSGGASGYNEQFF,TGTGCCAGCAGCCAACCGTCTAGCGGGGGGGCATCAGGGTACAATGAGCAGTTCTTC
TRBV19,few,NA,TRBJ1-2,CASSIALGNNYGYTF,TGTGCCAGTAGTATCGCTTTGGGCAACAACTATGGCTACACCTTC
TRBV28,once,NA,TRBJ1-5,CASSLSRVRNQPQHF,TGCGCCAGCAGTTTATCGAGGGTCAGGAATCAGCCCCAGCATTTT
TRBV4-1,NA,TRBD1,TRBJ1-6,CASSRQGPGSPLHF,TGCGCCAGCAGCAGACAGGGACCCGGTTCACCCCTCCACTTT
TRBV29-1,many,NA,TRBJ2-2,CSVSVGAINTGELFF,TGCAGCGTTTCGGTGGGGGCCATTAACACCGGGGAGCTGTTTTTT
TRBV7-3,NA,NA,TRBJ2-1,CASSLRPETYNEQFF,TGTGCCAGCAGCTTACGTCCGGAAACTTACAATGAGCAGTTCTTC
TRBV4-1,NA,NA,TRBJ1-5,CASSQEDSFGQPQHF,TGCGCCAGCAGCCAAGAGGACAGTTTCGGCCAGCCCCAGCATTTT
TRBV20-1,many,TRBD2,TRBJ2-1,CSASRTSGRNEQFF,TGCAGTGCTAGTAGGACTAGCGGGAGAAATGAGCAGTTCTTC
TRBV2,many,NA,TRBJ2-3,CASAGEANTQYF,TGTGCCAGCGCTGGGGAGGCCAACACGCAGTATTTT
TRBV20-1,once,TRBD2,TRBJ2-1,CSASEVSAGETYNEQFF,TGCAGTGCTAGTGAGGTATCAGCGGGAGAGACCTACAATGAGCAGTTCTTC
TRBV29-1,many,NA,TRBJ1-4,CSFRVGEKLFF,TGCAGCTTCAGGGTTGGTGAAAAACTGTTTTTT